This T cell receptor (beta chain) was identified during a study of blood T cell repertoires in COVID-19. Sequenced by immunoSEQ multiplex PCR; TCRdb stores in-frame clones only, minus some. The table lists around 250,000 clones, 86% of them singletons, with approximately 3% in the top ten. This CDR3 is built from 13 residues. Trimming shortened V by 0 bases and J by 9 bases, and 11 bases separated the two germline ends. The V gene's germline CDR1 is GTSNPN and CDR2 SVGIG (reference sequence). The source material was peripheral blood. J is TRBJ2-2 and V is TRBV30; possibly TRBD1 for D (5 bases). This receptor was identified in a woman aged 25 to 45 with active or convalescent COVID-19. This CDR3 is CAWSVTVGRELFF. The CDR3 DNA reads as TGTGCCTGGAGTGTGACAGTGGGGAGGGAGCTGTTTTTT.